A selection of T cell receptor beta chains follows, all from one sample in a study of blood T cell repertoires in COVID-19. Produced via immunoSEQ multiplex PCR; TCRdb's table is partial and in-frame only. The sample yields hundreds of thousands of clones, over 70% seen once. Sequenced: peripheral blood. Receptors originate from an elderly woman with acute or convalescent COVID-19. Both conserved end residues are part of each CDR3. D genes are given only for firm matches. Clone size is shown for a subset of rows, as once, few, many or a class of expanded clone.

D	J	size	V	DNA	CDR3
TRBD1	TRBJ2-5	-	TRBV7-2	TGTGCCAGCAGCTTAGGGGCAGGGGGCCGTATAGAGACCCAGTACTTC	CASSLGAGGRIETQYF
-	TRBJ2-3	-	TRBV4-1	TGCGCCAGCAGCCAAGGGGCGGGCCTCATAACAGATACGCAGTATTTT	CASSQGAGLITDTQYF
TRBD1	TRBJ1-3	-	TRBV5-4	TGTGCCAGCAGTTACAGGGGGCCCGGAAACACCATATATTTT	CASSYRGPGNTIYF
TRBD1	TRBJ1-2	-	TRBV6-5	TGTGCCAGCACCAGGGGGACGGACTATGGCTACACCTTC	CASTRGTDYGYTF
TRBD2	TRBJ2-3	few	TRBV10-3	TGTGCCATCAGGGGGACTAGCGGGGGGACAGATACGCAGTATTTT	CAIRGTSGGTDTQYF
-	TRBJ1-5	few	TRBV6-5	TGTGCCAGCAAAACAGGGCAGGGTCAGCCCCAGCATTTT	CASKTGQGQPQHF
TRBD2	TRBJ2-5	-	TRBV6-1	TGTGCCAGCAGTGAAGCGTCTAGCGGGAGGGTGGGAGAGACCCAGTACTTC	CASSEASSGRVGETQYF
TRBD1	TRBJ1-4	-	TRBV18	TGTGCCAGCTCACCACGTAGGGGACAGCTGAATGAAAAACTGTTTTTT	CASSPRRGQLNEKLFF
TRBD2	TRBJ2-1	-	TRBV6-2/TRBV6-3	TGTGCCAGCAGTTCCGAGACTAGCGGGGACTCCTACAATGAGCAGTTCTTC	CASSSETSGDSYNEQFF
-	TRBJ1-1	-	TRBV6-5	TGTGCCAGCAGTTTGCTGTCGACTCACGCTGAAGCTTTCTTT	CASSLLSTHAEAFF
-	TRBJ1-2	once	TRBV19	TGTGCCAGTAGTCTAGGGGGAGACAGGCTCGACACCTTC	CASSLGGDRLDTF
-	TRBJ1-2	-	TRBV28	TGTGCCAGCAGTTCACCAGGGGGCTACACCTTC	CASSSPGGYTF
TRBD1	TRBJ2-7	many	TRBV10-3	TGTGCCATCACCCCGGGACAGGGGGCCTACGAGCAGTACTTC	CAITPGQGAYEQYF
TRBD1	TRBJ1-2	few	TRBV6-5	TGTGCCAGCACCACAGGGGTCGACTATGGCTACACCTTC	CASTTGVDYGYTF
TRBD2	TRBJ2-2	-	TRBV5-1	TGCGCCAGCAGCTTCAGCGGGAGGGCCCTAAGGGAGCTGTTTTTT	CASSFSGRALRELFF
-	TRBJ1-1	-	TRBV29-1	TGCAGCGTTGAACAGGGAAACACTGAAGCTTTCTTT	CSVEQGNTEAFF
-	TRBJ2-1	-	TRBV30	TGTGCCTGGACAAGGAAACAGAACTCCTACAATGAGCAGTTCTTC	CAWTRKQNSYNEQFF
-	TRBJ2-7	-	TRBV7-6	TGTGCCAGCAGCTCGCAACAGGGCTCCTACGAGCAGTACTTC	CASSSQQGSYEQYF
-	TRBJ2-1	-	TRBV2	TGTGCCAGCAGTTTCCCTCAACAAAAAGAGCAGTTCTTC	CASSFPQQKEQFF
TRBD1	TRBJ1-3	-	TRBV3-1/TRBV3-2	TGTGCCAGCAGCCGGATACAGGGGGCTGCTGGAAACACCATATATTTT	CASSRIQGAAGNTIYF
TRBD1	TRBJ2-1	-	TRBV23-1	TGCGCCAGCAGTCGGACAGGGTTTTTAAGGAATGAGCAGTTCTTC	CASSRTGFLRNEQFF
-	TRBJ2-1	few	TRBV21-1	TGTGCCAGCAGCCGCGACTTTCCGGGACAGCGCCGCAATGAGCAGTTCTTC	CASSRDFPGQRRNEQFF
-	TRBJ2-5	-	TRBV7-2	TGTGCCAGCAGCTTAAAGGAGAGAGAGACCCAGTACTTC	CASSLKERETQYF
-	TRBJ2-6	once	TRBV12-5	TGTGCTAGTGGTTTGGTACCACTGGGTCGAGGGTCTGGGGCCAACGTCCTGACTTTC	CASGLVPLGRGSGANVLTF